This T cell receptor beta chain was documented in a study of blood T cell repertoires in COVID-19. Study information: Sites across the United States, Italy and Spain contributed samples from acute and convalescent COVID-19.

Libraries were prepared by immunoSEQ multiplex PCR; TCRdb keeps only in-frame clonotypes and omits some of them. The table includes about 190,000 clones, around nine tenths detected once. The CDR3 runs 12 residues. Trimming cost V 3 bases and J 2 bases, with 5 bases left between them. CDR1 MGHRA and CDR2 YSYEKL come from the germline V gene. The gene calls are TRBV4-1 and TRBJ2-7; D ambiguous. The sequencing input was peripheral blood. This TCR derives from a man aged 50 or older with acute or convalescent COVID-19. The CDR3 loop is CASSHNTYEQYF. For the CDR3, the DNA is TGCGCCAGCAGCCATAACACCTACGAGCAGTACTTC.